This TCR beta chain comes out of a study of blood T cell repertoires in COVID-19. Per the study methods: Estimated nucleated cell counts came from reference gene primer amplification. The method was immunoSEQ multiplex PCR; TCRdb's version includes in-frame clones alone and lacks a portion of them. That table supplies the V and J calls and clone size; D and trimming were determined from the DNA. The sample lists under 350,000 clones, about 86% seen once, with about 4.2% in the top ten. Assignments of participants to cohorts depended upon their own reported clinical history. The junction had 6 bases not matched to a gene; V was cut back by 3 bases and J by 5 bases. CDR3 length equals 14 residues. The germline V gene encodes CDR1 MNHEY and CDR2 SMNVEV (reference sequence).

The receptor's source is a woman aged 40-49 years with acute COVID-19. The chain is built from TRBV27 and TRBJ2-7; the match to TRBD1 covers 8 bases. Material: PBMCs or T cells enriched from blood (not recorded which). The CDR3 DNA reads as TGTGCCAGCAGTTTCGGACAGGGCAGAAACGAGCAGTACTTC. This codes for CASSFGQGRNEQYF.